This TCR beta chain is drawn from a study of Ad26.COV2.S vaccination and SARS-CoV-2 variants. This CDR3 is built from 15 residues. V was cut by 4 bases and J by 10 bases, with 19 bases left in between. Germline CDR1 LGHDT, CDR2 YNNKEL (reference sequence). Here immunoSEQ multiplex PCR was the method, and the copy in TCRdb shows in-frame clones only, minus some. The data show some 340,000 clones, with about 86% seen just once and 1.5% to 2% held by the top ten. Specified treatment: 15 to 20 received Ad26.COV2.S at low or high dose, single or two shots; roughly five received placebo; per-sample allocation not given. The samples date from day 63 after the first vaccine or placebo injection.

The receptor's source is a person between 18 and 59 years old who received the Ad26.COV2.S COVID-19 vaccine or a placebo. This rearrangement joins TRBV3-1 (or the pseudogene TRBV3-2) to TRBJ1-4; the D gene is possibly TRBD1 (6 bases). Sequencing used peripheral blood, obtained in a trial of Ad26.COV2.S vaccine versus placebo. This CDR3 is CASSRLVQGFGKLFF. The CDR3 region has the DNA TGTGCCAGCAGCCGCCTGGTACAGGGCTTCGGAAAACTGTTTTTT.